This TCR beta chain was sequenced during a study of blood T cells in healthy people across ages. The V segment lost 9 bases and the J segment 2 bases; nucleotides outside the gene matches: 7. The CDR3 spans 15 residues. Germline V gene lookup returns CDR1 KGHDR and CDR2 SFDVKD. Notes on this clonotype: The antigen is undetermined.

Study findings and constraints: It was the long-lived donors that had more naive CD4+ cells and higher diversity than aged donors.

The authors ran a second PCR of about 6 to 12 cycles using a sample-barcoded 5' primer and a J-beta primer mix. TCRdb re-analysed the 5' RACE reads in MiXCR, keeping a single row per CDR3 protein. Here the sample spans under 2 million distinct CDR3 sequences, approximately 32% being singletons. V usage is TRBV24-1 and J usage is TRBJ2-3, with 10 bases fitting TRBD2. The source of this sequence is a woman aged 25 to 39 in good health. Sequencing was done on a sample of blood. CDR3 amino acids: CATGRTSGNTDTQYF. The CDR3 coding sequence is TGTGCCACCGGGAGGACTAGCGGCAACACAGATACGCAGTATTTT.